This T cell receptor beta chain was sequenced in a study of T cell repertoires in cytomegalovirus infection. With regard to this clonotype: Its antigen is not identified.

TCRdb independently ran MiXCR on the reads; one entry per CDR3 protein. The repertoire holds around 100,000 distinct CDR3 sequences, with 42% as singletons. The sample consisted of CD8+ T cells from cultured PBMCs, taken from culture after CMV antigen stimulation. This receptor was identified in a human donor in good health (CMV status not recorded). Some clones in this sample may be carry-over from other donors' samples.

In DNA, the CDR3 is TGTGCCAGCCGCTCCCAGGGCTCGCCCTACGAGCAGTACTTC. Its protein product is CASRSQGSPYEQYF. The V call is TRBV7-2, the J call TRBJ2-7; D might be TRBD1 (5 bases). This CDR3 is built from 14 residues. Trimming stripped 8 bases from V and 2 bases from J, with 16 bases between. Germline assignment: CDR1 SGHTA and CDR2 FQGNSA.